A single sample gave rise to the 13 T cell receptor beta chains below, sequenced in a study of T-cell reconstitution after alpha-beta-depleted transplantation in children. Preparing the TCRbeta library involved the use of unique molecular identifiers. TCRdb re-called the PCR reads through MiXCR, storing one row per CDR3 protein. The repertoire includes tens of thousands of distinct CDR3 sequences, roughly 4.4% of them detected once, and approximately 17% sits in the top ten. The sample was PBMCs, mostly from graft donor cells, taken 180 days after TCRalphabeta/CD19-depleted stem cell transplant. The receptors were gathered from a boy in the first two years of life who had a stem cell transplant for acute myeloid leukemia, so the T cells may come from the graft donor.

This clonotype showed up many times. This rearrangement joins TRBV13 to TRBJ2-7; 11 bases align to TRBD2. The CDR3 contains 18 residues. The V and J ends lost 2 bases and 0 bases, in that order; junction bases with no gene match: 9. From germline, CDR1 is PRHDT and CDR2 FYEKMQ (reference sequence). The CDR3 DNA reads TGTGCCAGCAGCTTAAGTCTAGCGGGGGGCCGTAGCTCCTACGAGCAGTACTTC. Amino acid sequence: CASSLSLAGGRSSYEQYF.

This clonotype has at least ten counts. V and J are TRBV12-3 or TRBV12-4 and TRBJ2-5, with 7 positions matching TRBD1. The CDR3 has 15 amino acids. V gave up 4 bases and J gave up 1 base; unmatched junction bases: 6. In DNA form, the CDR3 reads TGTGCCAGCAGTTCGCCCCGGGACAGCCAAGAGACCCAGTACTTC. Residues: CASSSPRDSQETQYF.

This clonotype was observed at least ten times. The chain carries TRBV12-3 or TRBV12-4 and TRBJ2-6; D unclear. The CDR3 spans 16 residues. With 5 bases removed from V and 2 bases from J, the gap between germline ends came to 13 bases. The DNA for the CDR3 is TGTGCCAGCAGTCTTCTCTGGGCCCCTGGGGCCAACGTCCTGACTTTC. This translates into CASSLLWAPGANVLTF.

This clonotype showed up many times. The CDR3 sequence is CASSYLLTGSTEKLFF. CDR3 sequence (DNA): TGTGCCAGCAGTTACTTACTAACAGGGAGCACCGAAAAACTGTTTTTT. The chain recombines TRBV6-5 with TRBJ1-4, with D possibly matching TRBD1 (6 bases). The CDR3 runs 16 residues. The germline V gene encodes CDR1 MNHEY and CDR2 SVGAGI. With 1 base removed from V and 8 bases from J, the gap between germline ends came to 17 bases.

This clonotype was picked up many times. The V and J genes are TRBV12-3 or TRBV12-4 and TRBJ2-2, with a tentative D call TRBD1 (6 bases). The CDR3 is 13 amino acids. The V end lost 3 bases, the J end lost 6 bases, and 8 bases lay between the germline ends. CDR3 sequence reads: CASSFQGSGELFF. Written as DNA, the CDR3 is TGTGCCAGCAGTTTCCAGGGGTCCGGGGAGCTGTTTTTT.

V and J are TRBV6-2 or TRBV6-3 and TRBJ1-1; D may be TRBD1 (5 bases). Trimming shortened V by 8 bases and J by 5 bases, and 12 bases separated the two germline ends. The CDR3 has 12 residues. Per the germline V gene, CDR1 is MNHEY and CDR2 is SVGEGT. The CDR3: CASSDTSTEAFF. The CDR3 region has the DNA TGTGCCAGCTCGGACACCTCTACTGAAGCTTTCTTT.

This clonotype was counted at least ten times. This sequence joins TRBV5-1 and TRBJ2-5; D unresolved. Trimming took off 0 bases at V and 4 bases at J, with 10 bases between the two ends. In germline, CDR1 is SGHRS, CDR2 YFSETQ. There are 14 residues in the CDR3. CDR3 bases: TGCGCCAGCAGCTTGGACACATCCAGAGAGACCCAGTACTTC. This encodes CASSLDTSRETQYF.

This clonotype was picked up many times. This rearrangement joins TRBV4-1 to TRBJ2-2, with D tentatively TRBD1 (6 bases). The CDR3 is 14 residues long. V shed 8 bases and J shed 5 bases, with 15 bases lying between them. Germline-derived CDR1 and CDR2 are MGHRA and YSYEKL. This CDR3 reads CASGNREKTGELFF. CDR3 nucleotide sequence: TGCGCCAGCGGGAACAGGGAAAAAACCGGGGAGCTGTTTTTT.

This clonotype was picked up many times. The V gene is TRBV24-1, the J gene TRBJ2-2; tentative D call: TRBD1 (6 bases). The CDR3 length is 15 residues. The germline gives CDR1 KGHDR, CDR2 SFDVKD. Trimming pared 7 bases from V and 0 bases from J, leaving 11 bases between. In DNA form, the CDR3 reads TGTGCCACCAGCCAGGACAGACCGAACACCGGGGAGCTGTTTTTT. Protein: CATSQDRPNTGELFF.

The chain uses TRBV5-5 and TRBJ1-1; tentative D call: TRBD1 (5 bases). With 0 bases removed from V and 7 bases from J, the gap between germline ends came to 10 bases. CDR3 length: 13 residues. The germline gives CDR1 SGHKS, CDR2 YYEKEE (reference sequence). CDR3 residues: CASSLGGGVEAFF. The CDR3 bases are TGTGCCAGCAGCTTGGGGGGGGGTGTTGAAGCTTTCTTT.

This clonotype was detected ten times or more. The chain's CDR3 is CASSRTGGLTDTQYF. CDR3 bases: TGCGCCAGCTCGAGGACAGGGGGGCTCACAGATACGCAGTATTTT. The chain recombines TRBV5-1 with TRBJ2-3; 10 nucleotides agree with TRBD1. From germline, CDR1 is SGHRS and CDR2 YFSETQ. This CDR3 region has 15 residues. V was pared by 7 bases and J by 2 bases, with 7 bases of the junction left unmatched.

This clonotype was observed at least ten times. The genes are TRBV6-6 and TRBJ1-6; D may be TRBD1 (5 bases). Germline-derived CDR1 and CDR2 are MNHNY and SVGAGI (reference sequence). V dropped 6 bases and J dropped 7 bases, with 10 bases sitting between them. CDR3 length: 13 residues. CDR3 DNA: TGTGCCAGCAGCAGGGAGTTCAATTCACCCCTCCACTTT. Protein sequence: CASSREFNSPLHF.

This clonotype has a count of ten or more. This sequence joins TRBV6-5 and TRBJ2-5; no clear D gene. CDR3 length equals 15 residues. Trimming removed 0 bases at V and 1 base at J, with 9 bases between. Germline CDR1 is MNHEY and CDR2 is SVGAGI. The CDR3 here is CASSYSLRIQETQYF. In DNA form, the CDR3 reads TGTGCCAGCAGTTACTCGCTCCGAATCCAAGAGACCCAGTACTTC.